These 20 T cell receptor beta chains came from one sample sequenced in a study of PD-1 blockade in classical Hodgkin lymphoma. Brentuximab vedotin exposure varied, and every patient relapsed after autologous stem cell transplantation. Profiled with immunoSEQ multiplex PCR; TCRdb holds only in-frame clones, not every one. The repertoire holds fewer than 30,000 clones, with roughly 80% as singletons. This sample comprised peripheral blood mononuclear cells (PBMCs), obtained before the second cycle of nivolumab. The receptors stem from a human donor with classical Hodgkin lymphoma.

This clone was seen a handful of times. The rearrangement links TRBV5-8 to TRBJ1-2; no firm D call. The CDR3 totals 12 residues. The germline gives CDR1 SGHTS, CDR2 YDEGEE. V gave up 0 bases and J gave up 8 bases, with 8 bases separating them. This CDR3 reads CASSLDADGYTF. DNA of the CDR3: TGTGCCAGCAGCTTGGATGCAGACGGCTACACCTTC.

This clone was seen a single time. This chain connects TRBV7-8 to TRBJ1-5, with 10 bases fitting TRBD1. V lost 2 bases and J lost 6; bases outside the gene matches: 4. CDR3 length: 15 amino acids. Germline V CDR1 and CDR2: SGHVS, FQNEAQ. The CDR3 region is CASSLRDRGRQPQHF. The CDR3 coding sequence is TGTGCCAGCAGCTTAAGGGACAGGGGACGTCAGCCCCAGCATTTT.

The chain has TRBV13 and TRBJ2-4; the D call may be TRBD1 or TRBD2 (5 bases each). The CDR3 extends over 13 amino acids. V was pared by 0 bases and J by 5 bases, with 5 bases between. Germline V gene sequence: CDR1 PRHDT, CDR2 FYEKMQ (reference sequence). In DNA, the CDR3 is TGTGCCAGCAGCTTAGGGGGGGAAAACATTCAGTACTTC. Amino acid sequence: CASSLGGENIQYF.

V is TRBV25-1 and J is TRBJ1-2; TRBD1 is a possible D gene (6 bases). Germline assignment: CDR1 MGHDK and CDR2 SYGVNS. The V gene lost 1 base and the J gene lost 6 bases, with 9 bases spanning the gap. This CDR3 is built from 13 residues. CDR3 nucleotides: TGTGCCAGCAGTGAATTAAGGGGGGATGGCTACACCTTC. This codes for CASSELRGDGYTF.

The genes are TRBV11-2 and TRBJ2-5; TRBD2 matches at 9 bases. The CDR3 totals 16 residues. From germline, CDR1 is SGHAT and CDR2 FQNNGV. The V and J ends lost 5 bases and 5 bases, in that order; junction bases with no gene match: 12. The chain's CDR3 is CASSPVLAGKGETQYF. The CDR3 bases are TGTGCCAGCAGCCCCGTCCTAGCGGGGAAGGGCGAGACCCAGTACTTC.

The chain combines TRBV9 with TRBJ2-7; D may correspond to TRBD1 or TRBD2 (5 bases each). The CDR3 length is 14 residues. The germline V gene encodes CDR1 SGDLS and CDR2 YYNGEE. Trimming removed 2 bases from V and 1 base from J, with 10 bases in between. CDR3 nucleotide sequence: TGTGCCAGCAGCGTTGGGGGAAGTTCCTACGAGCAGTACTTC. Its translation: CASSVGGSSYEQYF.

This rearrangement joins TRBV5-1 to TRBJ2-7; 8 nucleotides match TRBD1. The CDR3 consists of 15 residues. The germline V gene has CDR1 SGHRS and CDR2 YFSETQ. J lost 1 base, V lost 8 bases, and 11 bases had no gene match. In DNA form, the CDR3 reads TGCGCCAGTTCCCTTGGGGACAGGACTTCCTACGAGCAGTACGTC. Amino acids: CASSLGDRTSYEQYV.

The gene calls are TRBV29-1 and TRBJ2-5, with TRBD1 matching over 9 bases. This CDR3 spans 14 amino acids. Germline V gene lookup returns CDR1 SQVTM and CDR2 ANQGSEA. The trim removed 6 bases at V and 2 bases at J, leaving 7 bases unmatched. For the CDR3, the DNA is TGCAGCGTCGCCCGGGACAGGGAACAAGAGACCCAGTACTTC. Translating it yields CSVARDREQETQYF.

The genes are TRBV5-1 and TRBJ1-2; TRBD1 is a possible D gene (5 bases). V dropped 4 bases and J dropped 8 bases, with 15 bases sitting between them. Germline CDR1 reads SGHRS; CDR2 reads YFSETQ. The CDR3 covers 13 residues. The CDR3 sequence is CASSNGAGSGYTF. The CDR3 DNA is TGCGCCAGCAGCAACGGGGCAGGCAGCGGCTACACCTTC.

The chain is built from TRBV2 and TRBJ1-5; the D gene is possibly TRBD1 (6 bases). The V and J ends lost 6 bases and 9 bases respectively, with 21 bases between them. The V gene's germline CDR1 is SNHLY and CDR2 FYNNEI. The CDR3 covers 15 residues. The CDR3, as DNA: TGTGCCAGCAGGGCTTCCTCGGGGGCCACGAGGCCCCAGCATTTT. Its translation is CASRASSGATRPQHF.

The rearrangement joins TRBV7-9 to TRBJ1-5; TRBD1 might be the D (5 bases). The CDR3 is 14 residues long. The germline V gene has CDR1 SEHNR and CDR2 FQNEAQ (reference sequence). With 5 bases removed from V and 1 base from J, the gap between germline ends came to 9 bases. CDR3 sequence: CASSRQGSNQPQHF. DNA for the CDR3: TGTGCCAGCAGCCGTCAGGGCAGCAATCAGCCCCAGCATTTT.

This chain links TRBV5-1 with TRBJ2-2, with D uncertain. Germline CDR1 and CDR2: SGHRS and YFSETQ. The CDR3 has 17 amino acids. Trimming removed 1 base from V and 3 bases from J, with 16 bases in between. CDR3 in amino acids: CASSLSPTNQDTGELFF. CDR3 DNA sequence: TGCGCCAGCAGCTTGAGTCCCACAAACCAAGACACCGGGGAGCTGTTTTTT.

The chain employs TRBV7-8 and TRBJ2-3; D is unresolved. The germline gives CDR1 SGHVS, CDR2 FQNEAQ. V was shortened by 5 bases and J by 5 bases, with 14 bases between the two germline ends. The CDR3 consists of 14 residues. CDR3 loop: CASSRNVVGDTQYF. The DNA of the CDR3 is TGTGCCAGCAGCCGGAACGTCGTGGGAGATACGCAGTATTTT.

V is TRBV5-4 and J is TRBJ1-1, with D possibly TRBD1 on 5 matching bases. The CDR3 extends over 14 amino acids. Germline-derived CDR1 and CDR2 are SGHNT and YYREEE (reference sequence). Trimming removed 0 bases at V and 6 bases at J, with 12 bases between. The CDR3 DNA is TGTGCCAGCAGCTTGGGCTTGGGGGTTGCTGAAGCTTTCTTT. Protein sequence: CASSLGLGVAEAFF. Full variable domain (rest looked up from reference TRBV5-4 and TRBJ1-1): ETGVTQSPTHLIKTRGQQVTLRCSSQSGHNTVSWYQQALGQGPQFIFQYYREEENGRGNFPPRFSGLQFPNYSSELNVNALELDDSALYLCASSLGLGVAEAFFGQGTRLTVV.

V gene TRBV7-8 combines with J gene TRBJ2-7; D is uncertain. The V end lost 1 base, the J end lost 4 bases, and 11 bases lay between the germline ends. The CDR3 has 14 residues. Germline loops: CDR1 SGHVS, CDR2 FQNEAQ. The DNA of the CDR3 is TGTGCCAGCAGCTTAGTTTTGTCAGCATACGAGCAGTACGTC. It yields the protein CASSLVLSAYEQYV.

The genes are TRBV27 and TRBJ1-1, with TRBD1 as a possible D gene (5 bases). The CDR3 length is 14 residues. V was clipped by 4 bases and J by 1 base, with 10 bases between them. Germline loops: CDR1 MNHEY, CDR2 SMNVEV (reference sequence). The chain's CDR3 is CASSYQGGNTEAFF. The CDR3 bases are TGTGCCAGCAGTTACCAGGGAGGGAACACTGAAGCTTTCTTT.

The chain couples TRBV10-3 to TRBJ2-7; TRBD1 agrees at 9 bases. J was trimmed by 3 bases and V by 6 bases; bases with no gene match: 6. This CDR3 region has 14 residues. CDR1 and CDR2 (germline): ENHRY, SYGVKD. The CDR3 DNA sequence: TGTGCCATCAGGGGAGACAGGGGGGTCTACGAGCAGTACTTC. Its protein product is CAIRGDRGVYEQYF.

CDR3 loop: CASSQARNYGYTF. DNA for the CDR3: TGTGCCAGCAGCCAAGCCCGAAACTATGGCTACACCTTC. This chain uses TRBV28 with TRBJ1-2; D gene uncertain. The CDR3 loop spans 13 amino acids. V was trimmed by 6 bases and J by 2 bases, leaving 10 bases between them. Germline V gene data show CDR1 as MDHEN and CDR2 as SYDVKM.

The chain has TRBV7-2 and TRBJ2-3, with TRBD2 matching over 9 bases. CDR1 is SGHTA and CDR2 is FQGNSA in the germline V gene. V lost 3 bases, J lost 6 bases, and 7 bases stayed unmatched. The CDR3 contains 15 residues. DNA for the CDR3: TGTGCCAGCAGCTTTGGAGCGGGGGGAGGGGATACGCAGTATTTT. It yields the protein CASSFGAGGGDTQYF.

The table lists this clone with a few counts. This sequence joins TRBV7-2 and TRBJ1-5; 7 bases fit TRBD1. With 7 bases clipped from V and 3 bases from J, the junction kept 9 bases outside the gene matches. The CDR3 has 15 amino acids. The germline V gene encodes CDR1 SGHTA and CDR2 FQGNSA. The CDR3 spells CASTSQGGNNQPQHF. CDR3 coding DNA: TGTGCCAGCACCTCCCAGGGGGGAAACAATCAGCCCCAGCATTTT.